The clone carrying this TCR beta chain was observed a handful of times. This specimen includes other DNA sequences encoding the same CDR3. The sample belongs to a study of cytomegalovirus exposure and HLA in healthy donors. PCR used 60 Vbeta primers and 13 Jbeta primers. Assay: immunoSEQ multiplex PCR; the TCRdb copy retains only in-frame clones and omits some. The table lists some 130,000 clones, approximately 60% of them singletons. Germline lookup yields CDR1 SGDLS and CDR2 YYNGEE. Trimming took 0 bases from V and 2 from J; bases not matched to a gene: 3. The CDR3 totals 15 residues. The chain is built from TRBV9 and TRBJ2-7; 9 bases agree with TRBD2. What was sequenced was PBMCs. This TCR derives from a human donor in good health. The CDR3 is CASSVGLAGTYEQYF. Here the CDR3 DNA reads TGTGCCAGCAGCGTAGGGCTAGCGGGGACCTACGAGCAGTACTTC.